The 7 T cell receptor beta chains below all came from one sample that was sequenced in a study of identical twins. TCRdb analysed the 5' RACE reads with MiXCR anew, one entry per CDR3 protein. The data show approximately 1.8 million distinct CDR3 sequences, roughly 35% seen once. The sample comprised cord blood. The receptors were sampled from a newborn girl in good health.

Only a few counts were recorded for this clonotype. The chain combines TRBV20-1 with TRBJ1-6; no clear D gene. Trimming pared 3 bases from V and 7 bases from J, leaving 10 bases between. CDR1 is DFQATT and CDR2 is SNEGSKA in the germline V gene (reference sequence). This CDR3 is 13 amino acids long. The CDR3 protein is CSARSYFNSPLHF. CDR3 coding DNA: TGCAGTGCTAGGTCCTACTTCAATTCACCCCTCCACTTT.

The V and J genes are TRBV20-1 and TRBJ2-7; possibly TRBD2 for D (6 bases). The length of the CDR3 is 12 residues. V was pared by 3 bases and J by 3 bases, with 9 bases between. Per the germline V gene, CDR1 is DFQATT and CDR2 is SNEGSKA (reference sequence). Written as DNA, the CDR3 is TGCAGTGCTAGGGACTACATCTACGAGCAGTACTTC. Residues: CSARDYIYEQYF.

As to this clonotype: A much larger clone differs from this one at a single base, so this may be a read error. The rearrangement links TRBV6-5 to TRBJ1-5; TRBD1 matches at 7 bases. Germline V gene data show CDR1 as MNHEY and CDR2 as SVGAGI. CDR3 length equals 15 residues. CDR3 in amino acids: CAGSYSTGPNQPQHF. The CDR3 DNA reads TGTGCCGGCAGTTACTCGACAGGGCCAAATCAGCCCCAGCATTTT.

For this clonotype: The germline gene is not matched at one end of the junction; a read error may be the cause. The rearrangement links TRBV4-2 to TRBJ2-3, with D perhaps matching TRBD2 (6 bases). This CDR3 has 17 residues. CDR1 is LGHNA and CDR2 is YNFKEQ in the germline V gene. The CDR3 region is CAGSQDVGLGTLDTQYF. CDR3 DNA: TGTGCCGGCAGCCAAGATGTGGGACTGGGCACGTTGGATACGCAGTATTTT.

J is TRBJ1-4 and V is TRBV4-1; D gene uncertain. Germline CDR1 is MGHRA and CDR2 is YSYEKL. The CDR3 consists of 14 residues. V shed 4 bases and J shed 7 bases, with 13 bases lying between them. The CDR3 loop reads CASSRGEQTEKLFF. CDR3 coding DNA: TGCGCCAGCAGCCGGGGTGAGCAAACTGAAAAACTGTTTTTT.

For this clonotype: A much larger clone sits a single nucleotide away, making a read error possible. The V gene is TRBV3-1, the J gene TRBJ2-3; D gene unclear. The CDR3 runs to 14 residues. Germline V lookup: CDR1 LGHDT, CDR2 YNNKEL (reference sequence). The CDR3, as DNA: TGTGCCAGCAACCAAGTCACGGGTTCAGATACGCAGTATTTT. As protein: CASNQVTGSDTQYF.

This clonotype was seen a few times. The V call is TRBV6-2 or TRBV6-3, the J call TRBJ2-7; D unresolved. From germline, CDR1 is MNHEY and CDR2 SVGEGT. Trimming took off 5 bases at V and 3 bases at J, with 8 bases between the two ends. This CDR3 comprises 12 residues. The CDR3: CASSIPYYEQYF. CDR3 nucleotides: TGTGCCAGCAGTATCCCCTACTACGAGCAGTACTTC.